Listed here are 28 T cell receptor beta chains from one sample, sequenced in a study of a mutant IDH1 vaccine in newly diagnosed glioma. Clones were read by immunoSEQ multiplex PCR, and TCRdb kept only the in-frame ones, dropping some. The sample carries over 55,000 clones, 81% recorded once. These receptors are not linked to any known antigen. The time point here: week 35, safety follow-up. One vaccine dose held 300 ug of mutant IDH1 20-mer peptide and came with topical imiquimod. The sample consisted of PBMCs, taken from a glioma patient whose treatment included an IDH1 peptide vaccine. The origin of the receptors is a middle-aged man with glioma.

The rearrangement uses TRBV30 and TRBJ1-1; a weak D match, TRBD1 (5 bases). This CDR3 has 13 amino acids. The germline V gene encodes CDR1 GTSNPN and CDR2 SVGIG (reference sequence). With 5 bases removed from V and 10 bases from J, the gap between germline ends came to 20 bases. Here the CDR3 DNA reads TGTGCCTGGTCGTCGCCCAGGGTGGGTGGAGCTTTCTTT. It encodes CAWSSPRVGGAFF.

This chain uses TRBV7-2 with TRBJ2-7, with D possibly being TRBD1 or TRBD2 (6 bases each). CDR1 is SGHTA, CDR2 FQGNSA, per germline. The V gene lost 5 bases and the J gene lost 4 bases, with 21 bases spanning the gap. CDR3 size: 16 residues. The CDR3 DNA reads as TGTGCCAGCAGCCAGGGGAGCGGGTTCCGGTCTTACGAGCAGTACTTC. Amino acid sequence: CASSQGSGFRSYEQYF. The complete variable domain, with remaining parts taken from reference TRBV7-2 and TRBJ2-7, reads GAGVSQSPSNKVTEKGKDVELRCDPISGHTALYWYRQSLGQGLEFLIYFQGNSAPDKSGLPSDRFSAERTGGSVSTLTIQRTQQEDSAVYLCASSQGSGFRSYEQYFGPGTRLTVT.

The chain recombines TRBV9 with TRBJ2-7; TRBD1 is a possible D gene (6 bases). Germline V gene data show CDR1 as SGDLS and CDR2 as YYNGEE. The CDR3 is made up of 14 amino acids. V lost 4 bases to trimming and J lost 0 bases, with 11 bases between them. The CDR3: CASSWTASSYEQYF. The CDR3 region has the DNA TGTGCCAGCAGCTGGACAGCTAGCTCCTACGAGCAGTACTTC.

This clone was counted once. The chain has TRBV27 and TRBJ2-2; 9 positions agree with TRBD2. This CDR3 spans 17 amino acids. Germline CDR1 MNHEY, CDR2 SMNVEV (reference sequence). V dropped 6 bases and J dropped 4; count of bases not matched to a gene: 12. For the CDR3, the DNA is TGTGCCAGCAGGCGAGGACTAGCGCATGTCGGCACCGGGGAGCTGTTTTTT. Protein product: CASRRGLAHVGTGELFF.

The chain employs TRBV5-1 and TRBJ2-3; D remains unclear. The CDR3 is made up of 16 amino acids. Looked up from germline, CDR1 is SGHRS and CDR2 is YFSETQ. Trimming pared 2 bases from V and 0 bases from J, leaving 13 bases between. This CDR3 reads CASSLRGSPSTDTQYF. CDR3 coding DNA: TGCGCCAGCAGCTTACGCGGTTCTCCTAGCACAGATACGCAGTATTTT.

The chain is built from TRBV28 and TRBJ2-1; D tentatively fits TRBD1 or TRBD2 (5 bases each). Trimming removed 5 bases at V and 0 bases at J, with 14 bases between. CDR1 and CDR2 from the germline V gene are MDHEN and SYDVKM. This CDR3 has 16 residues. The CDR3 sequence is CASSLGPRSSYNEQFF. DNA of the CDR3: TGTGCCAGCAGTCTGGGACCGCGCAGCTCCTACAATGAGCAGTTCTTC.

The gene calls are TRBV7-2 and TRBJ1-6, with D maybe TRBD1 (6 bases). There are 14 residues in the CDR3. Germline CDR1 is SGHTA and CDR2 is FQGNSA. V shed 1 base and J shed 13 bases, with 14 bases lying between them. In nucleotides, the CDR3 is TGTGCCAGCAGCTTAGGAGGGGGGACTATTCCCCTCCACTTT. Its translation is CASSLGGGTIPLHF.

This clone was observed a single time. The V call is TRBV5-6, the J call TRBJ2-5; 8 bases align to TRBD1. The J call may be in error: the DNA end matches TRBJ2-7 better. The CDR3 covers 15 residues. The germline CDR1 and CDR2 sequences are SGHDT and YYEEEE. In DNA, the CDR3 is TGTGCCAGCAGCTCCTTGACAGGGGTCTCCTACGAGCAGTACTTC. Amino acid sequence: CASSSLTGVSYEQYF.

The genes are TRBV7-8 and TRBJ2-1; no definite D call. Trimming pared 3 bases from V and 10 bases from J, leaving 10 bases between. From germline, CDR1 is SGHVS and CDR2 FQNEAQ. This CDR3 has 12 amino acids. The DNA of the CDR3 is TGTGCCAGCAGCTTTTTCAATGGGGAGCAGTTCTTC. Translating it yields CASSFFNGEQFF.

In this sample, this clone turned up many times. In DNA, the CDR3 is TGTGCCAGCAGTGAAAGGGACGGTAGTGGTTCACCCCTCCACTTT. Protein sequence: CASSERDGSGSPLHF. The V gene is TRBV6-1, the J gene TRBJ1-6, with D perhaps TRBD1 (5 bases). V dropped 2 bases and J dropped 9 bases, with 14 bases sitting between them. The CDR3 is 15 residues long. The germline V gene has CDR1 MNHNS and CDR2 SASEGT.

CDR3 sequence reads: CASSGPVAKSSYEQYF. In DNA, the CDR3 is TGTGCCAGCAGTGGCCCGGTGGCAAAGAGCTCCTACGAGCAGTACTTC. The rearrangement uses TRBV25-1 and TRBJ2-7; D is undetermined. Germline CDR1 reads MGHDK; CDR2 reads SYGVNS. The CDR3 consists of 16 residues. V was cut by 4 bases and J by 0 bases, with 16 bases left in between.

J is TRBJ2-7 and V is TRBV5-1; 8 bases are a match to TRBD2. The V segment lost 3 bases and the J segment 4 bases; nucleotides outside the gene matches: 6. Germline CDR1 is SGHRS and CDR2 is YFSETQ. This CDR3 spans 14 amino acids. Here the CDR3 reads CASSSFPGGYEQYF. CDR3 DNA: TGCGCCAGCAGCTCCTTCCCGGGAGGGTACGAGCAGTACTTC.

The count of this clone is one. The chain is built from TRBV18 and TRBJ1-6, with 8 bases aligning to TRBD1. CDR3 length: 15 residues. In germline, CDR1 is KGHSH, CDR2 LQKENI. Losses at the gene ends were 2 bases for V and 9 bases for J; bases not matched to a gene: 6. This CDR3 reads CASSPSRGLASPLHF. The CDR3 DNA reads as TGTGCCAGCTCACCATCCAGGGGGCTCGCTTCACCCCTCCACTTT.

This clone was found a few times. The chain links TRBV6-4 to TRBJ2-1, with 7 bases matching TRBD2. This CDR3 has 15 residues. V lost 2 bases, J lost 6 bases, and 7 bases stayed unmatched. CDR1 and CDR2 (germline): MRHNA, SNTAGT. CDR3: CASSDGSSGSNEQFF. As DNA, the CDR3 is TGTGCCAGCAGTGACGGTTCTAGCGGTTCCAATGAGCAGTTCTTC.

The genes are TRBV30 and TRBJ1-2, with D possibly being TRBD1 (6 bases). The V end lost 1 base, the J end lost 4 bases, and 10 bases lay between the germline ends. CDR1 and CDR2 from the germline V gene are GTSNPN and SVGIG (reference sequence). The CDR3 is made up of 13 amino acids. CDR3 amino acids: CAWSGDISYGYTF. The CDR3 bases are TGTGCCTGGAGTGGGGACATAAGCTATGGCTACACCTTC. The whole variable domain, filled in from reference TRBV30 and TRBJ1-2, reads SQTIHQWPATLVQPVGSPLSLECTVEGTSNPNLYWYRQAAGRGLQLLFYSVGIGQISSEVPQNLSASRPQDRQFILSSKKLLLSDSGFYLCAWSGDISYGYTFGSGTRLTVV.

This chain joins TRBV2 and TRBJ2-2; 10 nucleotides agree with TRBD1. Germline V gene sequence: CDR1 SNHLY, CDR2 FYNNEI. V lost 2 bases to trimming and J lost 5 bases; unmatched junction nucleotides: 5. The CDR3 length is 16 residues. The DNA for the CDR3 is TGTGCCAGCAGTGAACGACAGGGGGCGCGGACCGGGGAGCTGTTTTTT. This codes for CASSERQGARTGELFF.

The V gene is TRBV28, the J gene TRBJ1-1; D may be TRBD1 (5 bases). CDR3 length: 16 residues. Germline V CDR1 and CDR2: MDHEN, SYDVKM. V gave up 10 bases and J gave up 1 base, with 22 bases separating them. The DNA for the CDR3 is TGTGCCATCAACAAATCCCGGGGCTTGACGAACACTGAAGCTTTCTTT. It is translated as CAINKSRGLTNTEAFF.

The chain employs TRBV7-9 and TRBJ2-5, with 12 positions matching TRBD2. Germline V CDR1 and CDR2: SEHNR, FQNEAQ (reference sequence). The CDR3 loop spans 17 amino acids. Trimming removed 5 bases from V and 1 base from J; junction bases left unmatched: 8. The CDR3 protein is CASSPRTSGAGQETQYF. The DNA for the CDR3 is TGTGCCAGCAGCCCTCGGACTAGCGGGGCGGGCCAAGAGACCCAGTACTTC.

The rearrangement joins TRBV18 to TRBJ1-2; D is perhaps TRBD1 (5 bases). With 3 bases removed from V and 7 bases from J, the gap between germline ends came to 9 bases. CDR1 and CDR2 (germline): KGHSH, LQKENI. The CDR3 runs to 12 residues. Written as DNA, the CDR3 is TGTGCCAGCTCACCGGGACTTGTTGGCTACACCTTC. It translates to CASSPGLVGYTF. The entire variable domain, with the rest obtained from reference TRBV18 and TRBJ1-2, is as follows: NAGVMQNPRHLVRRRGQEARLRCSPMKGHSHVYWYRQLPEEGLKFMVYLQKENIIDESGMPKERFSAEFPKEGPSILRIQQVVRGDSAAYFCASSPGLVGYTFGSGTRLTVV.

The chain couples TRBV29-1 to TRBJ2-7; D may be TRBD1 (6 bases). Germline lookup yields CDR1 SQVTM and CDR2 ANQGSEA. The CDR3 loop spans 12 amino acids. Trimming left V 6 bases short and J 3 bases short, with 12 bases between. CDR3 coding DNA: TGCAGCGTCCAAGGACAGTTCTACGAGCAGTACTTC. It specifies CSVQGQFYEQYF.

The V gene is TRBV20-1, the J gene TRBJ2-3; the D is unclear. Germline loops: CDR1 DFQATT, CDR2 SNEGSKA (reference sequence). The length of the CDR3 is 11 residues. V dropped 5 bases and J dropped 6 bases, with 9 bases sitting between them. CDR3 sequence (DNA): TGCAGTGCTCGACCTTTGGATACGCAGTATTTT. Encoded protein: CSARPLDTQYF.

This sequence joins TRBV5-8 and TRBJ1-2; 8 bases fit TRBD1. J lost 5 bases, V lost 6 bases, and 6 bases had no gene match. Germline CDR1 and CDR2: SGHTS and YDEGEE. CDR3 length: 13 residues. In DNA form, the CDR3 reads TGTGCCAGCACTCGGACAGGGTCATATGGCTACACCTTC. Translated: CASTRTGSYGYTF.

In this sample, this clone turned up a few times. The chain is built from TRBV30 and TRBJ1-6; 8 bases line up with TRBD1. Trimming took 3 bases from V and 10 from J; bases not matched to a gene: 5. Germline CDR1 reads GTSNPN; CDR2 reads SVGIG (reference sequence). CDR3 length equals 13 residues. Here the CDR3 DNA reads TGTGCCTGGAGGACAGGGGAATACTCACCCCTCCACTTT. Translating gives CAWRTGEYSPLHF.

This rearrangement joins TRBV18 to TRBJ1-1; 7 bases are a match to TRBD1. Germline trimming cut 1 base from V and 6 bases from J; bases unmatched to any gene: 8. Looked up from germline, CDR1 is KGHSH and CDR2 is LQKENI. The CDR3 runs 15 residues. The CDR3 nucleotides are TGTGCCAGCTCACCACTAGGACAGGCTATAGCTGAAGCTTTCTTT. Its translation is CASSPLGQAIAEAFF. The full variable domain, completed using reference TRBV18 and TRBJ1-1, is NAGVMQNPRHLVRRRGQEARLRCSPMKGHSHVYWYRQLPEEGLKFMVYLQKENIIDESGMPKERFSAEFPKEGPSILRIQQVVRGDSAAYFCASSPLGQAIAEAFFGQGTRLTVV.

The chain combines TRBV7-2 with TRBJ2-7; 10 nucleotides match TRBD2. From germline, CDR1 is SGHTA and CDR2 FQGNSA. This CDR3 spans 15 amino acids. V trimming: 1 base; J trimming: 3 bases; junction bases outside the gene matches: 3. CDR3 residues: CASSLEVAGGYEQYF. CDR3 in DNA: TGTGCCAGCAGCTTAGAAGTAGCGGGGGGCTACGAGCAGTACTTC.

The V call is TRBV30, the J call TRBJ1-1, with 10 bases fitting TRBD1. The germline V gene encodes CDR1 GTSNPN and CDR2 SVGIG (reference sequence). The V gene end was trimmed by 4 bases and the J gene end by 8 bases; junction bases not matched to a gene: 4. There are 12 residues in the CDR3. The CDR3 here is CAWTEGQGEAFF. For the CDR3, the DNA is TGTGCCTGGACTGAGGGACAGGGGGAAGCTTTCTTT.

The CDR3 sequence is CASSLVNNEQFF. As DNA, the CDR3 is TGTGCCAGCAGCTTGGTTAACAATGAGCAGTTCTTC. The chain uses TRBV5-6 and TRBJ2-1; unclear D gene. This CDR3 contains 12 residues. Germline CDR1 and CDR2: SGHDT and YYEEEE. V was shortened by 0 bases and J by 5 bases, with 3 bases between the two germline ends.

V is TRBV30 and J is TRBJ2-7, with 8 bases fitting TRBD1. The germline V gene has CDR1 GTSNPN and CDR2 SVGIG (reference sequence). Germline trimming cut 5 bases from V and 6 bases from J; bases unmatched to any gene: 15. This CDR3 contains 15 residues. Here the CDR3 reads CAWHPGDRTVSEQYF. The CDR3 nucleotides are TGTGCCTGGCACCCCGGGGACAGGACCGTGAGCGAGCAGTACTTC.